Ten or more counts support the clone carrying this T cell receptor (beta chain). This specimen belongs to a study of T cells in Graves' hyperthyroidism and ophthalmopathy. Amplification of TCR beta CDR3 regions used RNA as the template. RT-PCR in the first round (using the HTBI primer set) targeted the TCR CDR3. TCRdb re-called the multiplex PCR reads through MiXCR, storing one row per CDR3 protein. Seen here are some 180,000 distinct CDR3 sequences, about 18% observed once, and the top ten hold roughly 32%. V was cut by 0 bases and J by 4 bases, with 10 bases left in between. The CDR3 has 14 residues. CDR1 and CDR2 from the germline V gene are SGHRS and YFSETQ.

The gene calls are TRBV5-1 and TRBJ1-1, with TRBD1 as a possible D gene (5 bases). This receptor was obtained from a woman aged 50 to 60 with Graves' hyperthyroidism. The sequencing input was blood. The CDR3 reads CASSLGQSGTEAFF. The CDR3 DNA reads TGCGCCAGCAGCTTGGGACAGTCGGGCACTGAAGCTTTCTTT.